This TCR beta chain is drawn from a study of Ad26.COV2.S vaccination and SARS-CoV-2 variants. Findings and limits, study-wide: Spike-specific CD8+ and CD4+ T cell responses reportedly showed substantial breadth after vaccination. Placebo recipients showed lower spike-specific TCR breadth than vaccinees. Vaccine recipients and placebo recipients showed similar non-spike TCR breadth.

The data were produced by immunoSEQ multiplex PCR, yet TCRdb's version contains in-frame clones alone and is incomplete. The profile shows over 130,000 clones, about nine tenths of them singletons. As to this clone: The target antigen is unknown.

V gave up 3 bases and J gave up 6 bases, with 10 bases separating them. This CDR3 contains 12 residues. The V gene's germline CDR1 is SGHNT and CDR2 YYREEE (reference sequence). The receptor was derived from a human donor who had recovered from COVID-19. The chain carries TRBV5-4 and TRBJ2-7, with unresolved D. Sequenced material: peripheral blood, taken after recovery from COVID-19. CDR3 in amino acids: CASSSLLGEQYF. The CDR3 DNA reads TGTGCCAGCAGCTCGCTGTTGGGCGAGCAGTACTTC.